The 27 T cell receptor beta chains below were found in one sample sequenced in a study of shared clonotypes between healthy human individuals. Method: immunoSEQ multiplex PCR; TCRdb's copy keeps in-frame clones and lacks some. The repertoire holds 650,000 to 800,000 clones, around 90% seen once, with about a quarter in the top ten. CD45RO-negative CD8 cells positively selected for CCR7 made up the naive population, which excluded terminally differentiated effector memory CD45RA+ cells. Sequenced: naive CD8+ T cells sorted from blood. The receptors come from a man aged 25 to 40 in good health.

The chain couples TRBV5-6 to TRBJ1-1; 7 positions agree with TRBD1. V lost 4 bases to trimming and J lost 0 bases; unmatched junction nucleotides: 6. Germline CDR1 is SGHDT and CDR2 is YYEEEE. This CDR3 has 15 amino acids. The CDR3 sequence is CASSDEGQLNTEAFF. CDR3 in DNA: TGTGCCAGCAGCGATGAGGGACAGCTGAACACTGAAGCTTTCTTT.

The chain couples TRBV7-6 to TRBJ2-5; 7 bases fit TRBD2. After removal of 6 bases from V and 5 bases from J, the junction contained 18 bases not matched to a gene. This CDR3 has 17 residues. Germline CDR1 SGHVS, CDR2 FNYEAQ. This chain's CDR3 is CASRPSASGPQRETQYF. The CDR3 DNA sequence: TGTGCCAGCAGACCTTCGGCTAGCGGCCCCCAGAGGGAGACCCAGTACTTC.

This chain connects TRBV7-8 to TRBJ1-3, with D perhaps TRBD1 (6 bases). Germline V gene data show CDR1 as SGHVS and CDR2 as FQNEAQ. Trimming left V 4 bases short and J 0 bases short, with 13 bases between. CDR3 size: 16 residues. This CDR3 reads CASSSGVQSSGNTIYF. The CDR3 bases are TGTGCCAGCAGCTCAGGGGTACAGAGCTCTGGAAACACCATATATTTT.

The J gene is TRBJ2-3, the V gene TRBV4-2; 8 positions agree with TRBD2. Germline lookup yields CDR1 LGHNA and CDR2 YNFKEQ. This CDR3 has 16 amino acids. The trim removed 5 bases at V and 5 bases at J, leaving 12 bases unmatched. The CDR3: CASSSAKGLVEDTQYF. Here the CDR3 DNA reads TGTGCCAGCAGCTCAGCTAAGGGACTAGTCGAAGATACGCAGTATTTT.

The chain couples TRBV9 to TRBJ2-2; D ambiguous. The germline V gene has CDR1 SGDLS and CDR2 YYNGEE. V was trimmed by 3 bases and J by 5 bases, leaving 20 bases between them. There are 17 residues in the CDR3. This CDR3 is CASSADQTRLNTGELFF. For the CDR3, the DNA is TGTGCCAGCAGCGCCGACCAGACCCGACTCAATACCGGGGAGCTGTTTTTT.

This chain connects TRBV2 to TRBJ1-5; D is undetermined. The CDR3 is 15 amino acids. V lost 4 bases to trimming and J lost 2 bases, with 12 bases between them. CDR1 and CDR2 (germline): SNHLY, FYNNEI. CDR3: CASSVSPGGNQPQHF. The CDR3, as DNA: TGTGCCAGCAGTGTAAGTCCCGGGGGCAATCAGCCCCAGCATTTT.

V usage is TRBV7-9 and J usage is TRBJ1-2; 8 nucleotides match TRBD1. There are 16 residues in the CDR3. Germline CDR1 and CDR2: SEHNR and FQNEAQ (reference sequence). V trimming: 0 bases; J trimming: 7 bases; junction bases outside the gene matches: 10. The CDR3 DNA follows: TGTGCCAGCAGCTTAGCGCTAGGACAGGGCTTCTTTGGCTACACCTTC. It is translated as CASSLALGQGFFGYTF.

The chain couples TRBV7-9 to TRBJ1-1, with unresolved D. CDR3 length: 12 residues. Deletions cut 3 bases from V and 5 bases from J, with 7 bases between. Germline V gene data show CDR1 as SEHNR and CDR2 as FQNEAQ (reference sequence). CDR3 loop: CASSFAGTEAFF. CDR3 in DNA: TGTGCCAGCAGCTTCGCGGGGACTGAAGCTTTCTTT.

V gene TRBV7-6 combines with J gene TRBJ1-1, with 8 bases matching TRBD1. This CDR3 is built from 14 residues. The V segment lost 5 bases and the J segment 4 bases; nucleotides outside the gene matches: 6. The germline V gene encodes CDR1 SGHVS and CDR2 FNYEAQ. The CDR3 protein is CASSLGTGSTEAFF. The CDR3 region has the DNA TGTGCCAGCAGCCTGGGGACAGGTTCCACTGAAGCTTTCTTT.

On this clone itself: Other DNA sequences in this specimen translate into the identical CDR3. The chain employs TRBV9 and TRBJ2-7; TRBD2 matches 11 bases. V lost 4 bases to trimming and J lost 3 bases; unmatched junction nucleotides: 3. The CDR3 totals 14 residues. Germline CDR1 SGDLS, CDR2 YYNGEE. The CDR3 DNA is TGTGCCAGCAGCCCCGGGACTAGCGGCTACGAGCAGTACTTC. Translation: CASSPGTSGYEQYF.

The rearrangement links TRBV28 to TRBJ1-5; D gene uncertain. V was cut by 6 bases and J by 4 bases, with 10 bases left in between. The CDR3 covers 13 residues. Germline V gene data show CDR1 as MDHEN and CDR2 as SYDVKM. The CDR3 DNA reads as TGTGCCAGCAGGCCGATATCAAATCAGCCCCAGCATTTT. Protein product: CASRPISNQPQHF.

The rearrangement links TRBV7-9 to TRBJ2-7; 9 bases line up with TRBD1. Germline CDR1 SEHNR, CDR2 FQNEAQ (reference sequence). The V gene end was trimmed by 1 base and the J gene end by 2 bases; junction bases not matched to a gene: 3. This CDR3 comprises 15 residues. In nucleotides, the CDR3 is TGTGCCAGCAGCTTAGTCGGGACAGGGCCCTACGAGCAGTACTTC. This sequence encodes CASSLVGTGPYEQYF.

This clone was found once. This chain joins TRBV11-2 and TRBJ2-7; D is perhaps TRBD2 (7 bases). Germline CDR1 reads SGHAT; CDR2 reads FQNNGV. CDR3 length: 15 amino acids. Trimming left V 5 bases short and J 3 bases short, with 17 bases between. Here the CDR3 reads CASSTRGGVIYEQYF. CDR3 DNA: TGTGCCAGCAGCACGAGGGGGGGAGTTATCTACGAGCAGTACTTC.

This chain links TRBV9 with TRBJ1-1, with 8 nucleotides matching TRBD1. The CDR3 has 15 residues. V shed 2 bases and J 7 bases; nucleotides not matched to a gene: 10. Germline CDR1 is SGDLS and CDR2 is YYNGEE. The CDR3 spells CASSVQGAPGDEAFF. In nucleotides, the CDR3 is TGTGCCAGCAGCGTTCAGGGGGCCCCAGGAGATGAAGCTTTCTTT.

This rearrangement joins TRBV5-4 to TRBJ1-6, with D unresolved. Trimming cost V 4 bases and J 7 bases, with 24 bases left between them. This CDR3 comprises 18 residues. CDR1 is SGHNT and CDR2 is YYREEE in the germline V gene (reference sequence). The CDR3 DNA follows: TGTGCCAGCAGCCAGAAATCGGGAAAAACGGCGGTAAATTCACCCCTCCACTTT. As protein: CASSQKSGKTAVNSPLHF.

The chain couples TRBV4-1 to TRBJ2-7; the D gene is possibly TRBD1 (5 bases). Per germline, CDR1 MGHRA and CDR2 YSYEKL. V shed 1 base and J shed 3 bases, with 16 bases lying between them. The CDR3 loop spans 16 amino acids. The CDR3 DNA reads TGCGCCAGCAGCCAAGGCCCTCAGACAGATAACTACGAGCAGTACTTC. It specifies CASSQGPQTDNYEQYF.

CDR3 residues: CASSFKGPNPYEQYF. In DNA form, the CDR3 reads TGTGCCAGCAGCTTTAAGGGGCCCAACCCCTACGAGCAGTACTTC. The chain combines TRBV5-5 with TRBJ2-7; possibly TRBD1 for D (5 bases). V lost 2 bases, J lost 2 bases, and 14 bases lay in between. Germline V gives CDR1 SGHKS, CDR2 YYEKEE (reference sequence). The CDR3 totals 15 residues.

V usage is TRBV7-8 and J usage is TRBJ1-1, with D hard to call. Trimming took off 3 bases at V and 3 bases at J, with 14 bases between the two ends. This CDR3 spans 15 amino acids. The germline V gene encodes CDR1 SGHVS and CDR2 FQNEAQ. CDR3 sequence reads: CASSFTLRLDTEAFF. The DNA of the CDR3 is TGTGCCAGCAGCTTTACCTTACGACTCGACACTGAAGCTTTCTTT.

The chain links TRBV29-1 to TRBJ2-2; tentative D call: TRBD1 (5 bases). The CDR3 spans 14 residues. Per germline, CDR1 SQVTM and CDR2 ANQGSEA. Trimming left V 7 bases short and J 6 bases short, with 18 bases between. CDR3 region: CSAVVRGLAGELFF. The CDR3 DNA follows: TGCAGCGCAGTGGTTAGGGGTTTGGCCGGGGAGCTGTTTTTT.

The rearrangement uses TRBV7-6 and TRBJ2-1, with D hard to call. Germline assignment: CDR1 SGHVS and CDR2 FNYEAQ. CDR3 length: 11 residues. Trimming took 8 bases from V and 0 from J, leaving 2 bases between them. The CDR3, as DNA: TGTGCCAGCGGCTCCTACAATGAGCAGTTCTTC. Protein sequence: CASGSYNEQFF.

The chain recombines TRBV9 with TRBJ2-6; 7 nucleotides line up with TRBD1. This CDR3 spans 17 amino acids. Germline values: CDR1 SGDLS, CDR2 YYNGEE. J gave up 0 bases and V 3 bases, and 6 bases lay outside the gene matches. The CDR3 DNA reads TGTGCCAGCAGCGGACGGACAGGAAGCTCTGGGGCCAACGTCCTGACTTTC. Translated: CASSGRTGSSGANVLTF.

This clone has just one count. V is TRBV27 and J is TRBJ2-7; 7 bases fit TRBD2. CDR3 length equals 16 residues. The V segment lost 2 bases and the J segment 3 bases; nucleotides outside the gene matches: 10. The germline V gene encodes CDR1 MNHEY and CDR2 SMNVEV (reference sequence). CDR3 DNA sequence: TGTGCCAGCAGTTTAGGATGGCGGGAGTCGGACTACGAGCAGTACTTC. Translated, it gives CASSLGWRESDYEQYF.

The CDR3 spells CASSHRLRGNQPQHF. In DNA, the CDR3 is TGTGCCAGCAGCCACCGACTCAGGGGCAATCAGCCCCAGCATTTT. This chain connects TRBV27 to TRBJ1-5; a weak D match, TRBD1 (5 bases). Germline V lookup: CDR1 MNHEY, CDR2 SMNVEV (reference sequence). Deletions cut 6 bases from V and 2 bases from J, with 14 bases between. This CDR3 has 15 amino acids.

The chain uses TRBV7-8 and TRBJ2-1; weak D call: TRBD2 (5 bases). V was pared by 4 bases and J by 5 bases, with 15 bases between. The CDR3 totals 15 residues. Germline assignment: CDR1 SGHVS and CDR2 FQNEAQ. The CDR3 region has the DNA TGTGCCAGCAGCTCATGGGCGGGTGGACACAATGAGCAGTTCTTC. Protein product: CASSSWAGGHNEQFF. Based on the CDR3 plus reference TRBV7-8 and TRBJ2-1, the full variable domain is GAGVSQSPRYKVAKRGQDVALRCDPISGHVSLFWYQQALGQGPEFLTYFQNEAQLDKSGLPSDRFFAERPEGSVSTLKIQRTQQEDSAVYLCASSSWAGGHNEQFFGPGTRLTVL.

This clone was counted once. The genes are TRBV7-3 and TRBJ2-1; 8 nucleotides match TRBD2. CDR3 length: 14 amino acids. The germline gives CDR1 SGHTA, CDR2 FQGTGA. With 3 bases clipped from V and 4 bases from J, the junction kept 2 bases outside the gene matches. The CDR3 sequence is CASSLTSAYNEQFF. CDR3 DNA: TGTGCCAGCAGCTTGACTAGCGCTTACAATGAGCAGTTCTTC. The variable domain in full, completed from reference TRBV7-3 and TRBJ2-1, reads GAGVSQTPSNKVTEKGKYVELRCDPISGHTALYWYRQSLGQGPEFLIYFQGTGAADDSGLPNDRFFAVRPEGSVSTLKIQRTERGDSAVYLCASSLTSAYNEQFFGPGTRLTVL.

This clone was seen just once. The rearrangement uses TRBV6-5 and TRBJ2-1, with 9 nucleotides matching TRBD1. The CDR3 is 14 amino acids. With 6 bases clipped from V and 8 bases from J, the junction kept 8 bases outside the gene matches. Looked up from germline, CDR1 is MNHEY and CDR2 is SVGAGI. CDR3 sequence (DNA): TGTGCCAGCAGCAACCGGGACAGGGTCCATGAGCAGTTCTTC. This codes for CASSNRDRVHEQFF.

V usage is TRBV7-8 and J usage is TRBJ2-1; TRBD2 aligns across 10 bases. V was clipped by 6 bases and J by 8 bases; unmatched bases: 16. The CDR3 has 17 residues. CDR1 and CDR2 (germline): SGHVS, FQNEAQ. CDR3 bases: TGTGCCAGCAGTGGGACTCCCTTAGCGGGAGGCTTTGATGAGCAGTTCTTC. This sequence encodes CASSGTPLAGGFDEQFF.